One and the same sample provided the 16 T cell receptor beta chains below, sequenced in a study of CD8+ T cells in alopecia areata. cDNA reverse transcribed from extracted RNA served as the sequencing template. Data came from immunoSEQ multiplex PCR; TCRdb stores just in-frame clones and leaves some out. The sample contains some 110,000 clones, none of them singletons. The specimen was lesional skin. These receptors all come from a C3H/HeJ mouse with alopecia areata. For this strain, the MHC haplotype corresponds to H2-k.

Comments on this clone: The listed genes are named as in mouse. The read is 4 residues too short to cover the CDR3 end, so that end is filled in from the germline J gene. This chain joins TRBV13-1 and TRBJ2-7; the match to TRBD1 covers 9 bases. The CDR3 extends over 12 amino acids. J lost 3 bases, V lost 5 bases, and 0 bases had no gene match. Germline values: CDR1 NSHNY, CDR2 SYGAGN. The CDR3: CASRTGGYEQYF. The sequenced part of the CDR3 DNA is TGTGCCAGCAGGACAGGGGGCTAT.

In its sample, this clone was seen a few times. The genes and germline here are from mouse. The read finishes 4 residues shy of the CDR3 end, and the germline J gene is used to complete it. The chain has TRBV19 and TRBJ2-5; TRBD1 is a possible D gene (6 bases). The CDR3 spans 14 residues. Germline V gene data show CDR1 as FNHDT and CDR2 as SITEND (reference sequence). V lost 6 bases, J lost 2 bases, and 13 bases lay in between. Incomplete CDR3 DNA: TGTGCCAGCAAAACAGGGAGAGGCCAAGAC. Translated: CASKTGRGQD. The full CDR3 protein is CASKTGRGQDTQYF.

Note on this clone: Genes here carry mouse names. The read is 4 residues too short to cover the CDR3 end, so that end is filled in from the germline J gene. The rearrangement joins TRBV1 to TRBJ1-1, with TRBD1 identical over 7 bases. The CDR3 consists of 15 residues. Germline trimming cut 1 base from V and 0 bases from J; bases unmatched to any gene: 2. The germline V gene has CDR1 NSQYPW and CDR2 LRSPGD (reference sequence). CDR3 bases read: TGCACCTGCAGTGCAGGGGACAGCTCAAACACA. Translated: CTCSAGDSSNT. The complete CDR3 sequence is CTCSAGDSSNTEVFF.

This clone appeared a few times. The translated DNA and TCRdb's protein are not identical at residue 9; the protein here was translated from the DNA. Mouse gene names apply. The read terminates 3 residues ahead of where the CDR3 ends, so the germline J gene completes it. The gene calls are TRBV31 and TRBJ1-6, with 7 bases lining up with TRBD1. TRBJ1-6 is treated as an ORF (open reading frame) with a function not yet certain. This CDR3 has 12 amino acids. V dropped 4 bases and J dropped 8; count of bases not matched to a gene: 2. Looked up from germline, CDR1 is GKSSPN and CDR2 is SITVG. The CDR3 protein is CAWNDRDSPLYF. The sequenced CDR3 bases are TGTGCCTGGAATGACAGGGATTCGCCC.

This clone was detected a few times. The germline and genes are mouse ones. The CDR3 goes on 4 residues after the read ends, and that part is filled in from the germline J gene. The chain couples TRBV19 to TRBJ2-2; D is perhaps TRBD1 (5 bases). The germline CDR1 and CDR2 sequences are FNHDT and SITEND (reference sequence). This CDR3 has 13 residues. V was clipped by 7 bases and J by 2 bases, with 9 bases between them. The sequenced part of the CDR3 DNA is TGTGCCAGCGCAGGGCATAACACCGGG. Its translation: CASAGHNTG. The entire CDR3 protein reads CASAGHNTGQLYF.

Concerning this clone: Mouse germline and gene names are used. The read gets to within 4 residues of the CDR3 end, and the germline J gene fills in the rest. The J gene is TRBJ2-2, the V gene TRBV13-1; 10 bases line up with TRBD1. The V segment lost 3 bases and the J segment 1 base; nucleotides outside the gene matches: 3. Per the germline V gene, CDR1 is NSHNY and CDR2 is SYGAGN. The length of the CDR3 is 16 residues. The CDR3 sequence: CASSGGTGVNTGQLYF. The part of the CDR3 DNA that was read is TGTGCCAGCAGTGGTGGGACAGGGGTAAACACCGGG.

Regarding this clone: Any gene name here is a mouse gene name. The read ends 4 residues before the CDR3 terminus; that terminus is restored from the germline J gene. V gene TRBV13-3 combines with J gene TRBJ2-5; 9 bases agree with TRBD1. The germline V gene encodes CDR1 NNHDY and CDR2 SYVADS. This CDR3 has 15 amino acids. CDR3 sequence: CASSSGTGQGDTQYF. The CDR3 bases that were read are TGTGCCAGCAGTTCCGGGACAGGGCAAGGAGAC.

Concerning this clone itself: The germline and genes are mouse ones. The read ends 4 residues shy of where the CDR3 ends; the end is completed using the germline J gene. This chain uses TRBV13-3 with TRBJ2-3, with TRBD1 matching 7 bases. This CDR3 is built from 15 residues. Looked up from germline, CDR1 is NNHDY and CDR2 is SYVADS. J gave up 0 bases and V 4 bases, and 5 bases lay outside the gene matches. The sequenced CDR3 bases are TGTGCCAGCAGTCCGGGACAGAAAAGTGCAGAA. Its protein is CASSPGQKSAE. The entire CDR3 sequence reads CASSPGQKSAETLYF.

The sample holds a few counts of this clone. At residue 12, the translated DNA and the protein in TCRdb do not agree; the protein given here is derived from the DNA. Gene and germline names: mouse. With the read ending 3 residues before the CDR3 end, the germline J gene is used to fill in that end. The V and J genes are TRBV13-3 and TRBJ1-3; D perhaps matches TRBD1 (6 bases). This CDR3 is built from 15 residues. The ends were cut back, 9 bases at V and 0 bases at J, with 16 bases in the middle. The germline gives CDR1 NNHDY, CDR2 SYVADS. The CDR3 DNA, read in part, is TGTGCCACCCTCGGGACATCTCCTTCTGGAAATACG. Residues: CATLGTSPSGNT. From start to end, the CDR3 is CATLGTSPSGNTLYF. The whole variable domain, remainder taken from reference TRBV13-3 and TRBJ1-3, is EAAVTQSPRSKVAVTGGKVTLSCHQTNNHDYMYWYRQDTGHGLRLIHYSYVADSTEKGDIPDGYKASRPSQENFSLILELASLSQTAVYFCATLGTSPSGNTLYFGEGSRLIVV.

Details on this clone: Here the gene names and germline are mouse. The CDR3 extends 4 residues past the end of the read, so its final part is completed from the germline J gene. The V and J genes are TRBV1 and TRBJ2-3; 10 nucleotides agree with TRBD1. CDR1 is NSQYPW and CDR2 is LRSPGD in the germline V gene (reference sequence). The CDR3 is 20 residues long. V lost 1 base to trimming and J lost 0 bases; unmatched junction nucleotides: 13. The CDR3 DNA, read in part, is TGCACCTGCAGTGCAGGGCCGGAGGAGGGACAGGGGTCTAGTGCAGAA. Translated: CTCSAGPEEGQGSSAE. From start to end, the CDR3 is CTCSAGPEEGQGSSAETLYF.

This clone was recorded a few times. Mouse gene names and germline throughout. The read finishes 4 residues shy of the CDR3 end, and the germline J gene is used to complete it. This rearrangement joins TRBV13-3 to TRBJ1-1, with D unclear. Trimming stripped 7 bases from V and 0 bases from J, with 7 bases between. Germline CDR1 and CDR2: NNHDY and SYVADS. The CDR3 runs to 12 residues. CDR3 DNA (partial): TGTGCCAGCCTCACAGCAAACACA. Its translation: CASLTANT. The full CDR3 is CASLTANTEVFF.

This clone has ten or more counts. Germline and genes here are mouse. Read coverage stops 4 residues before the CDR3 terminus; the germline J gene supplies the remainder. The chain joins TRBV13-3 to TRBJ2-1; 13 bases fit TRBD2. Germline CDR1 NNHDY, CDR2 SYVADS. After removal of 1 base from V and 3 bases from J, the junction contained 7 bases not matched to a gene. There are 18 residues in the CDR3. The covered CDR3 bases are TGTGCCAGCAGTGATCCCGGGACTGGGGGGGACCTCTATGCT. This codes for CASSDPGTGGDLYA. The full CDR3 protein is CASSDPGTGGDLYAEQFF.

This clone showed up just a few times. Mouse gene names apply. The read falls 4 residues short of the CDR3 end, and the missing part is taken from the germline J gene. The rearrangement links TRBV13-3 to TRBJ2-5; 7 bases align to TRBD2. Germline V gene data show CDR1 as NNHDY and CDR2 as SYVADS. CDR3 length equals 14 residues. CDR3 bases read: TGTGCCAGCAGTGATATTGGGGGGAAAGAC. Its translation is CASSDIGGKD. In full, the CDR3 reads CASSDIGGKDTQYF.

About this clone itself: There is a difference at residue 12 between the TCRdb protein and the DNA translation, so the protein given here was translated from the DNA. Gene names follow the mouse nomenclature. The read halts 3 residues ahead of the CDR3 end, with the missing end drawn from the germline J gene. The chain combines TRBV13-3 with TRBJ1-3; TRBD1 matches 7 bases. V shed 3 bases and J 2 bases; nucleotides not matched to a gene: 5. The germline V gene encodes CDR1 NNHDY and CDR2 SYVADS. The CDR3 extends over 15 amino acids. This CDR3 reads CASSATGTAGNTLYF. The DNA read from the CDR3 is TGTGCCAGCAGTGCTACCGGGACAGCTGGAAATACG.

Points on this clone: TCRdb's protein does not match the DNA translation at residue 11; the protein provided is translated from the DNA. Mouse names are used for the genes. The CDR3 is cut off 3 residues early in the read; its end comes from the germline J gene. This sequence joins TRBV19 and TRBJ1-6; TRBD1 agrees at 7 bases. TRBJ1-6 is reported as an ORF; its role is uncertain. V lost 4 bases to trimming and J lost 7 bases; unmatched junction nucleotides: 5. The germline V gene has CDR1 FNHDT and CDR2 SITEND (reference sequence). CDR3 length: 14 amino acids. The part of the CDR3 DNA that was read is TGTGCCAGCAGTTCACAGGGGTGGAATTCGCCC. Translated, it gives CASSSQGWNSP. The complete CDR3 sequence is CASSSQGWNSPLYF.

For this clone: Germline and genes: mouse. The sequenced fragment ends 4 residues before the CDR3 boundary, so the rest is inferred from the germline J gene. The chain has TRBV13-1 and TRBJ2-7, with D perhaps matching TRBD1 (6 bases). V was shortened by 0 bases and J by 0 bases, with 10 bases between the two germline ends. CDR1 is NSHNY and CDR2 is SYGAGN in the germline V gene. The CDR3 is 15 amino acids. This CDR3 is CASSDGGQNSYEQYF. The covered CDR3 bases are TGTGCCAGCAGTGATGGGGGACAAAACTCCTAT.